This TCR beta chain was found in a study of shared clonotypes between healthy human individuals. The wider study: CD8 memory received one plate per donor, CD8 naive two, CD4 memory three and CD4 naive three.

The CDR3 length is 17 residues. Measured with immunoSEQ multiplex PCR; TCRdb has only the in-frame clones, and not every one. The data show about 2.4 million clones, just over 90% seen once. J is TRBJ2-3 and V is TRBV21-1; the tabulated D call, TRBD2, remains unverified against the DNA. TRBV21-1 is a recognized pseudogene. The sequence was obtained from a man younger than 35 in good health. What was sequenced was naive CD4+ T cells sorted from blood. Subset indicated: CD45RA+ positively selected. CDR3 DNA sequence: TGTGCCAGCAGCAAAGAGGTAGCGGGAGGGGACACAGATACGCAGTATTTT. This gives the protein CASSKEVAGGDTDTQYF.